The present T cell receptor (beta chain) was sequenced within a study of T cells in Graves' hyperthyroidism and ophthalmopathy. This clonotype was observed a handful of times. Regions amplified from RNA transcripts were the TCR beta CDR3 regions. RT-PCR in the first round (using the HTBI primer set) targeted the TCR CDR3. TCRdb passed the multiplex PCR reads through MiXCR, listing each CDR3 protein once. The sample shows roughly 550,000 distinct CDR3 sequences, about 16% of them seen only once. Germline values: CDR1 SGHDT, CDR2 YYEEEE. CDR3 length: 14 amino acids. V lost 3 bases and J lost 8, with 14 bases in between.

The J gene is TRBJ2-2, the V gene TRBV5-6; D may correspond to TRBD1 or TRBD2 (5 bases each). Sequencing was done on a sample of blood. The TCR comes from a woman younger than 45 with Graves' ophthalmopathy. The CDR3 is CASSSGAQLGELFF. For the CDR3, the DNA is TGTGCCAGCAGCTCCGGGGCACAATTGGGGGAGCTGTTTTTT.